These T cell receptor beta chains were read from a single sample in a study of a mutant IDH1 vaccine in newly diagnosed glioma. No antigen has been identified for these receptors. Here immunoSEQ multiplex PCR was the method, and the copy in TCRdb shows in-frame clones only, minus some. In the table there are roughly 50,000 clones, around 80% of which are singletons. This sample comprised PBMCs, obtained from a glioma patient whose treatment included an IDH1 peptide vaccine. The receptors come from a man aged 25 to 40 with glioma. Both conserved end residues are part of each CDR3.

V	J	length	CDR3
TRBV13	TRBJ1-1	12	CASSIGGALAFF
TRBV18	TRBJ2-1	15	CASSPRDRGGNEQFF
TRBV7-9	TRBJ2-1	16	CASSLIEGRTYNEQFF
TRBV30	TRBJ1-3	15	CAWRGQLSSGNTIYF
TRBV18	TRBJ1-1	13	CASSPPLGYEAFF
TRBV29-1	TRBJ2-2	14	CSATETPNTGELFF
TRBV10-3	TRBJ2-7	14	CAISGTTGGYEQYF
TRBV18	TRBJ1-2	14	CASSPGTLNYGYTF
TRBV18	TRBJ1-1	15	CASSPGRIRSSEAFF
TRBV4-1	TRBJ1-5	15	CASRGQQGGGQPQHF
TRBV28	TRBJ1-3	14	CASRLTGTGNTIYF
TRBV9	TRBJ1-3	15	CASSVGVNSGNTIYF
TRBV18	TRBJ2-3	16	CASSPPWTTSTDTQYF
TRBV11-2	TRBJ2-7	12	CASSQGAYEQYF
TRBV7-2	TRBJ1-4	15	CASSSYRGRGEKLFF
TRBV5-4	TRBJ1-2	12	CASSFTGTLDTF
TRBV7-6	TRBJ2-5	15	CASSLTRTGRETQYF
TRBV7-2	TRBJ2-1	15	CASSPRKGLYNEQFF
TRBV7-9	TRBJ2-3	15	CASSLAARITDTQYF
TRBV4-2	TRBJ2-3	17	CASSQGDTGVIGDTQYF
TRBV5-4	TRBJ2-7	14	CASSWAQGTYEQYF
TRBV10-3	TRBJ2-2	15	CAISGNQGATGELFF
TRBV19	TRBJ2-6	14	CASTRGSGANVLTF
TRBV30	TRBJ2-7	12	CAWATGNHEQYF
TRBV5-4	TRBJ2-2	17	CASSFRRGGPGTGELFF
TRBV6-5	TRBJ2-5	14	CASSPGGIQETQYF
TRBV7-9	TRBJ1-2	13	CASSEQGYYGYTF
TRBV11-2	TRBJ2-5	16	CASNPTLTSGVETQYF
TRBV7-9	TRBJ1-2	14	CASSLVGRNYGYTF
TRBV7-8	TRBJ2-7	14	CASSPLRYSYEQYF
TRBV2	TRBJ1-6	17	CASIGDGIDTYNSPLHF
TRBV5-1	TRBJ1-2	15	CASSLARQGASGYTF
TRBV18	TRBJ2-7	15	CASSVQSQGAYEQYF
TRBV28	TRBJ2-2	15	CASSFSGSVTGELFF
TRBV29-1	TRBJ2-2	13	CSALGGNTGELFF
TRBV28	TRBJ1-6	17	CASSLEGHPMGNSPLHF
TRBV4-2	TRBJ1-5	16	CASSPHSWGSNQPQHF
TRBV4-1	TRBJ1-2	15	CASSQSWTNGYGYTF
TRBV11-2	TRBJ2-3	19	CASSLIGRSLGASTDTQYF
TRBV27	TRBJ1-4	15	CASSPSGGSGEKLFF
TRBV28	TRBJ1-5	15	CASSPIDRDRQPQHF
TRBV19	TRBJ2-1	17	CASSIASGGGSYNEQFF
TRBV29-1	TRBJ1-3	18	CSVEETPGQGYGGNTIYF
TRBV10-3	TRBJ1-1	13	CAITKGDSTEAFF
TRBV11-2	TRBJ2-2	15	CASSLWGRGTGELFF
TRBV28	TRBJ2-2	14	CASSPPEGPGELFF
TRBV7-9	TRBJ2-2	18	CASSPYGTEGLNTGELFF
TRBV20-1	TRBJ1-1	11	CSATRRPEAFF
TRBV2	TRBJ2-7	17	CASSNQLAGTSAYEQYF
TRBV19	TRBJ2-7	14	CASSIGQGSYEQYF
TRBV6-4	TRBJ1-4	12	CASSDRAGKLFF